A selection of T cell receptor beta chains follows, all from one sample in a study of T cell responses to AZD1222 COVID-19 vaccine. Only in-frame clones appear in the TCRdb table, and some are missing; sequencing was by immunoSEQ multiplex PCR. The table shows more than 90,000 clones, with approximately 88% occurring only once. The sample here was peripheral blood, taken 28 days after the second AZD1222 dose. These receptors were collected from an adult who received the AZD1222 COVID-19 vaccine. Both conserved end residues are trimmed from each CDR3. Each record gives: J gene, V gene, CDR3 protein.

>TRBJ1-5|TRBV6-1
ASSDADNQPQH
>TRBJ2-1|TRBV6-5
ASRYTGGAYNEQF
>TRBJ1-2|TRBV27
ASSLSAANYGYT
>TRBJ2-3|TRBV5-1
ASGTLGTDTQY
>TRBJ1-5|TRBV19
ASTAGGNQPQH
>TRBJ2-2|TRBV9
ASSKETSGVVGELF
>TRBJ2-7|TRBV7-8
ASSQTVTYEQY
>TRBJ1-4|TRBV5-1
ASSANAGALEKLF
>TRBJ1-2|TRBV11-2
ASRAGRGTGSYGYT
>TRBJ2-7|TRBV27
ASSLRSSQGISYEQY
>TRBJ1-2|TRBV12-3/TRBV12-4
ASSLRDSYGYT